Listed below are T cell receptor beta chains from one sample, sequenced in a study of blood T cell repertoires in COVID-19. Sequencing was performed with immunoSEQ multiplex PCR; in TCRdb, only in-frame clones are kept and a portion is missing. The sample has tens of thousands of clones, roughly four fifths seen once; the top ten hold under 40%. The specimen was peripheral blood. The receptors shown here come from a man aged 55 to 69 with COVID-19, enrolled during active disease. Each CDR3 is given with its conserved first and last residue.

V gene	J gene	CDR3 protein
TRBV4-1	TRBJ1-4	CASSLGPQRGLTNEKLFF
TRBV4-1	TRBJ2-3	CASSQALGLSGGGDTQYF
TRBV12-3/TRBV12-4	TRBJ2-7	CASSPGWGRWYF
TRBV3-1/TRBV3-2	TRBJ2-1	CASRGGGNEQFF
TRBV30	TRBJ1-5	CAWSISGGQPNQPQHF
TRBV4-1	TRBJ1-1	CASSHLYRGKNTEAFF
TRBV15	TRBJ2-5	CATSRPTTGGWETQYF
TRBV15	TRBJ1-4	CATSSRGSREKLFF
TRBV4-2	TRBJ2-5	CASSQATGGTQETQYF
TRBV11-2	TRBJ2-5	CASSPTGGQETQYF
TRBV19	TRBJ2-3	CASSTGQYTDTQYF
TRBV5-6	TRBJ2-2	CASSLRRGVTGELFF
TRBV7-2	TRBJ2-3	CASSLRWRLAGADTQYF
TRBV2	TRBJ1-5	CASSGQGAWQPQHF